A selection of T cell receptor beta chains follows, all from one sample in a study of T cells after yellow fever vaccination. TCRdb ran MiXCR on the 5' RACE reads and lists one entry per CDR3 protein. The sample shows hundreds of thousands of distinct CDR3 sequences, approximately 10% of them seen only once. This material consisted of CD4+ T cells sorted from PBMCs, taken 5 days after the yellow fever booster vaccination. All receptors derive from a man aged 18-30 years who received the YFV17D yellow fever vaccine. Each CDR3 is given with its conserved first and last residue. Each record gives: CDR3 protein, CDR3 DNA, V gene, D gene, clone size, J gene. A D gene is named only where the DNA matches it firmly. Not all rows give a size; the values are once, few, many and, for expanded clones, a class.

CDR3 protein: CASSQGSQTQYF
CDR3 DNA: TGTGCCAGCAGCCAGGGTTCCCAGACCCAGTACTTC
V gene: TRBV5-5
D gene: .
clone size: few
J gene: TRBJ2-5

CDR3 protein: CAASPQETQYF
CDR3 DNA: TGTGCGGCCTCTCCACAAGAGACCCAGTACTTC
V gene: TRBV20-1
D gene: .
clone size: .
J gene: TRBJ2-5

CDR3 protein: CASSLKQRSSYNEQFF
CDR3 DNA: TGTGCCAGCAGCTTAAAGCAGAGGAGCTCCTACAATGAGCAGTTCTTC
V gene: TRBV7-3
D gene: .
clone size: few
J gene: TRBJ2-1

CDR3 protein: CASSLGAGYGYTF
CDR3 DNA: TGTGCCAGCAGTTTAGGGGCAGGGTACGGCTACACCTTC
V gene: TRBV12-3/TRBV12-4
D gene: .
clone size: .
J gene: TRBJ1-2

CDR3 protein: CASTPGGTDNSPLHF
CDR3 DNA: TGTGCCAGCACACCTGGGGGGACAGATAATTCACCCCTCCACTTT
V gene: TRBV2
D gene: TRBD1
clone size: many
J gene: TRBJ1-6

CDR3 protein: CASSDRNVRETQYF
CDR3 DNA: TGTGCCAGCAGCGACAGGAACGTACGAGAGACCCAGTACTTC
V gene: TRBV19
D gene: .
clone size: .
J gene: TRBJ2-5

CDR3 protein: CASSRDRKTYNSPLHF
CDR3 DNA: TGTGCCAGCAGCCGGGACAGAAAAACTTATAATTCACCCCTCCACTTT
V gene: TRBV6-5
D gene: TRBD1
clone size: many
J gene: TRBJ1-6

CDR3 protein: CASSYSNRGQYEQYF
CDR3 DNA: TGTGCCAGCAGTTACTCGAATAGGGGACAGTACGAGCAGTACTTC
V gene: TRBV6-5
D gene: TRBD1
clone size: few
J gene: TRBJ2-7

CDR3 protein: CASSSQLGGELFF
CDR3 DNA: TGTGCCAGCAGCTCTCAACTGGGCGGGGAGCTGTTTTTT
V gene: TRBV5-4
D gene: .
clone size: .
J gene: TRBJ2-2

CDR3 protein: CASSWGFYEQYF
CDR3 DNA: TGTGCCAGCAGCTGGGGGTTCTACGAGCAGTACTTC
V gene: TRBV2
D gene: .
clone size: .
J gene: TRBJ2-7

CDR3 protein: CASSTPHRGLTNSYTF
CDR3 DNA: TGTGCCAGCAGCACTCCCCACAGGGGGCTAACGAATAGCTACACCTTC
V gene: TRBV4-2
D gene: TRBD1
clone size: few
J gene: TRBJ1-2

CDR3 protein: CASKGTSNTGELFF
CDR3 DNA: TGTGCCAGCAAGGGGACTTCTAACACCGGGGAGCTGTTTTTT
V gene: TRBV6-1
D gene: .
clone size: .
J gene: TRBJ2-2

CDR3 protein: CASSPRGAMNTEAFF
CDR3 DNA: TGTGCCAGCAGTCCGCGGGGTGCTATGAACACTGAAGCTTTCTTT
V gene: TRBV7-8
D gene: .
clone size: few
J gene: TRBJ1-1

CDR3 protein: CAILSRSGTGAMKGANVLTF
CDR3 DNA: TGTGCCATTCTCTCGCGTTCCGGGACAGGGGCGATGAAGGGGGCCAACGTCCTGACTTTC
V gene: TRBV7-9
D gene: TRBD1
clone size: many
J gene: TRBJ2-6

CDR3 protein: CSARDGRTFSPLHF
CDR3 DNA: TGCAGTGCTAGAGATGGCAGGACGTTCTCACCCCTCCACTTT
V gene: TRBV20-1
D gene: .
clone size: many
J gene: TRBJ1-6

CDR3 protein: CAWSTAWPVDNEQFF
CDR3 DNA: TGTGCCTGGAGTACCGCCTGGCCGGTGGACAATGAGCAGTTCTTC
V gene: TRBV30
D gene: .
clone size: .
J gene: TRBJ2-1

CDR3 protein: CASSPGTSGGSTDTQYF
CDR3 DNA: TGCGCCAGCAGCCCCGGGACTAGCGGGGGGTCCACAGATACGCAGTATTTT
V gene: TRBV5-1
D gene: TRBD2
clone size: .
J gene: TRBJ2-3

CDR3 protein: CAWSVPETQYF
CDR3 DNA: TGTGCCTGGAGTGTACCGGAGACCCAGTACTTC
V gene: TRBV30
D gene: .
clone size: many
J gene: TRBJ2-5

CDR3 protein: CASSAGTMAGELFF
CDR3 DNA: TGTGCCAGCAGTGCCGGGACAATGGCCGGGGAGCTGTTTTTT
V gene: TRBV2
D gene: .
clone size: .
J gene: TRBJ2-2

CDR3 protein: CASSHGRPAQNEQFF
CDR3 DNA: TGTGCCAGCAGCCACGGGAGGCCGGCGCAAAATGAGCAGTTCTTC
V gene: TRBV14
D gene: TRBD2
clone size: few
J gene: TRBJ2-1

CDR3 protein: CASSLGLAGRQETQYF
CDR3 DNA: TGTGCCAGCAGCTTAGGACTAGCGGGCCGTCAAGAGACCCAGTACTTC
V gene: TRBV7-8
D gene: TRBD2
clone size: .
J gene: TRBJ2-5

CDR3 protein: CASRGKVGSSYEQYF
CDR3 DNA: TGCGCCAGCAGGGGCAAGGTGGGGAGCTCCTACGAGCAGTACTTC
V gene: TRBV4-1
D gene: .
clone size: few
J gene: TRBJ2-7

CDR3 protein: CASSIFGGQETQYF
CDR3 DNA: TGTGCCAGTAGTATCTTCGGGGGGCAAGAGACCCAGTACTTC
V gene: TRBV19
D gene: TRBD2
clone size: few
J gene: TRBJ2-5

CDR3 protein: CASSPLGAGNTIYF
CDR3 DNA: TGTGCCAGCAGCCCACTTGGTGCTGGAAACACCATATATTTT
V gene: TRBV7-6
D gene: .
clone size: many
J gene: TRBJ1-3

CDR3 protein: CASTGRTSRWETQYF
CDR3 DNA: TGTGCCAGCACCGGAAGGACTAGCAGGTGGGAGACCCAGTACTTC
V gene: TRBV6-2/TRBV6-3
D gene: TRBD2
clone size: few
J gene: TRBJ2-5

CDR3 protein: CASSFIRGVETQYF
CDR3 DNA: TGTGCCAGCAGCTTCATCAGGGGAGTGGAGACCCAGTACTTC
V gene: TRBV7-9
D gene: .
clone size: .
J gene: TRBJ2-5

CDR3 protein: CASSSARRGERGGPPYNEQFF
CDR3 DNA: TGTGCCAGCAGCTCCGCCCGTCGCGGAGAGCGGGGGGGCCCTCCCTACAATGAGCAGTTCTTC
V gene: TRBV6-2/TRBV6-3
D gene: TRBD2
clone size: .
J gene: TRBJ2-1

CDR3 protein: CASSPRDGAYEQYF
CDR3 DNA: TGTGCCAGCTCACCTAGGGACGGAGCCTACGAGCAGTACTTC
V gene: TRBV18
D gene: .
clone size: few
J gene: TRBJ2-7

CDR3 protein: CASSLDGFTYEQYF
CDR3 DNA: TGCGCCAGCAGCTTGGATGGCTTCACCTACGAGCAGTACTTC
V gene: TRBV5-1
D gene: .
clone size: .
J gene: TRBJ2-7

CDR3 protein: CASSPGENYGYTF
CDR3 DNA: TGTGCCAGCAGCCCCGGGGAAAACTATGGCTACACCTTC
V gene: TRBV14
D gene: .
clone size: few
J gene: TRBJ1-2

CDR3 protein: CASSMRQDRTEAFF
CDR3 DNA: TGTGCCAGTAGTATGAGACAGGATCGTACTGAAGCTTTCTTT
V gene: TRBV19
D gene: .
clone size: .
J gene: TRBJ1-1

CDR3 protein: CASSEDRAGANVLTF
CDR3 DNA: TGTGCCAGCAGTGAGGACCGGGCTGGGGCCAACGTCCTGACTTTC
V gene: TRBV2
D gene: .
clone size: .
J gene: TRBJ2-6

CDR3 protein: CASSLGQGRVAFF
CDR3 DNA: TGTGCCAGCAGCTTGGGACAGGGACGAGTAGCTTTCTTT
V gene: TRBV7-2
D gene: TRBD1
clone size: few
J gene: TRBJ1-1

CDR3 protein: CASSYLTGAGQPQHF
CDR3 DNA: TGTGCCAGCAGTTACCTTACAGGGGCAGGACAGCCCCAGCATTTT
V gene: TRBV6-2/TRBV6-3
D gene: TRBD1
clone size: .
J gene: TRBJ1-5

CDR3 protein: CASSFRSGPGGELFF
CDR3 DNA: TGTGCCAGCAGTTTTAGGTCGGGCCCCGGCGGGGAGCTGTTTTTT
V gene: TRBV7-3
D gene: .
clone size: many
J gene: TRBJ2-2

CDR3 protein: CASSVPGQVLGEQFF
CDR3 DNA: TGTGCCAGCAGTGTACCGGGACAGGTATTGGGTGAGCAGTTCTTC
V gene: TRBV2
D gene: TRBD1
clone size: few
J gene: TRBJ2-1

CDR3 protein: CSAPPGGVTEAFF
CDR3 DNA: TGCAGTGCTCCCCCAGGGGGGGTCACTGAAGCTTTCTTT
V gene: TRBV20-1
D gene: TRBD1
clone size: few
J gene: TRBJ1-1

CDR3 protein: CASSDTGVTQHF
CDR3 DNA: TGTGCCAGCAGCGACACAGGGGTTACCCAGCATTTT
V gene: TRBV6-2/TRBV6-3
D gene: TRBD1
clone size: few
J gene: TRBJ1-5

CDR3 protein: CSAVGVGQANTEAFF
CDR3 DNA: TGCAGCGCTGTTGGGGTTGGGCAGGCGAACACTGAAGCTTTCTTT
V gene: TRBV29-1
D gene: .
clone size: .
J gene: TRBJ1-1

CDR3 protein: CASSPGTGAPDTQYF
CDR3 DNA: TGTGCCAGCTCACCAGGGACAGGGGCTCCAGATACGCAGTATTTT
V gene: TRBV18
D gene: TRBD1
clone size: many
J gene: TRBJ2-3

CDR3 protein: CASSFGGRNSNQPQHF
CDR3 DNA: TGTGCCAGCAGTTTTGGGGGGAGGAATAGCAATCAGCCCCAGCATTTT
V gene: TRBV12-3/TRBV12-4
D gene: .
clone size: few
J gene: TRBJ1-5

CDR3 protein: CAISESPDSSGNTIYF
CDR3 DNA: TGTGCCATCAGTGAGTCTCCGGACAGCTCTGGAAACACCATATATTTT
V gene: TRBV10-3
D gene: .
clone size: many
J gene: TRBJ1-3

CDR3 protein: CAWTRNIQNEQFF
CDR3 DNA: TGTGCCTGGACACGGAATATTCAAAATGAGCAGTTCTTC
V gene: TRBV30
D gene: .
clone size: few
J gene: TRBJ2-1

CDR3 protein: CAMQGVWDTEAFF
CDR3 DNA: TGTGCCATGCAGGGGGTATGGGACACTGAAGCTTTCTTT
V gene: TRBV10-3
D gene: TRBD1
clone size: .
J gene: TRBJ1-1

CDR3 protein: CSAHTRTYSYEQYF
CDR3 DNA: TGCAGTGCCCACACGCGTACCTACTCCTACGAGCAGTACTTC
V gene: TRBV20-1
D gene: .
clone size: .
J gene: TRBJ2-7

CDR3 protein: CASDPSGELNQPQHF
CDR3 DNA: TGTGCCAGCGACCCCTCAGGGGAGTTAAATCAGCCCCAGCATTTT
V gene: TRBV28
D gene: .
clone size: .
J gene: TRBJ1-5

CDR3 protein: CASSVHGTAQETQYF
CDR3 DNA: TGTGCCAGCAGCGTCCACGGGACAGCCCAAGAGACCCAGTACTTC
V gene: TRBV9
D gene: TRBD1
clone size: .
J gene: TRBJ2-5

CDR3 protein: CASSPPFYGGRSNEQFF
CDR3 DNA: TGTGCCAGCTCACCACCCTTTTACGGGGGTAGGTCCAATGAGCAGTTCTTC
V gene: TRBV18
D gene: .
clone size: .
J gene: TRBJ2-1